This TCR beta chain stems from a study of long-term antiretroviral therapy in people with HIV. It was version v3.0 of the immunoSEQ assay that was run at survey level. The repertoire was sequenced with immunoSEQ multiplex PCR; TCRdb's copy has only in-frame clones and lacks some. The sample has around 20,000 clones, 79% seen once. The V end lost 3 bases, the J end lost 2 bases, and 13 bases lay between the germline ends. The germline gives CDR1 SGHVS, CDR2 FQNEAQ. This CDR3 comprises 15 residues. J is TRBJ2-5 and V is TRBV7-8; a possible D gene is TRBD1 (6 bases). The clonotype comes from a man younger than 35 with HIV. Sequenced material: unsorted PBMCs, taken at the start of antiretroviral therapy, before treatment. CDR3: CASSFRQDTQETQYF. The CDR3 nucleotides are TGTGCCAGCAGCTTCAGACAGGATACGCAAGAGACCCAGTACTTC.